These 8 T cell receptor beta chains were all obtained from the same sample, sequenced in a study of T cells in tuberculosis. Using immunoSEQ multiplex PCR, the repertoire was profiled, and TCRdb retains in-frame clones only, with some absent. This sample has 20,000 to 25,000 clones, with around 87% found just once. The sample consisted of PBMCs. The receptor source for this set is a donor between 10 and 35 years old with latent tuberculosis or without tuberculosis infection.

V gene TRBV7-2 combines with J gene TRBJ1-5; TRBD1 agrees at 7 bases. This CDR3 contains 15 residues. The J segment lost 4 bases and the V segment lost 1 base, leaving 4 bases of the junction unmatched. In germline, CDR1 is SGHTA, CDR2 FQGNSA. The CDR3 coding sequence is TGTGCCAGCAGCTTAGTTCCAGGGGGGAATCAGCCCCAGCATTTT. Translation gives CASSLVPGGNQPQHF. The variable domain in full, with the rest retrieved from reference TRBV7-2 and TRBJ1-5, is GAGVSQSPSNKVTEKGKDVELRCDPISGHTALYWYRQSLGQGLEFLIYFQGNSAPDKSGLPSDRFSAERTGGSVSTLTIQRTQQEDSAVYLCASSLVPGGNQPQHFGDGTRLSIL.

The CDR3 coding sequence is TGTGCCAGCAAAACAGGGCGGAAGTGGTTCTACGAGCAGTACTTC. Translating gives CASKTGRKWFYEQYF. The J gene is TRBJ2-7, the V gene TRBV6-6; D may be TRBD1 (6 bases). V was shortened by 7 bases and J by 3 bases, with 19 bases between the two germline ends. The CDR3 covers 15 residues. Germline V gene lookup returns CDR1 MNHNY and CDR2 SVGAGI (reference sequence).

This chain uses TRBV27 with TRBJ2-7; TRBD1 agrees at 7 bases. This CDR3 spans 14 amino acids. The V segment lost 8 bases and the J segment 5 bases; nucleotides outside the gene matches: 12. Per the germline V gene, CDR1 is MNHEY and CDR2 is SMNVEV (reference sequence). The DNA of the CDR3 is TGTGCCAGCTCTTACAGACAGGGTCCCGACGAGCAGTACTTC. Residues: CASSYRQGPDEQYF.

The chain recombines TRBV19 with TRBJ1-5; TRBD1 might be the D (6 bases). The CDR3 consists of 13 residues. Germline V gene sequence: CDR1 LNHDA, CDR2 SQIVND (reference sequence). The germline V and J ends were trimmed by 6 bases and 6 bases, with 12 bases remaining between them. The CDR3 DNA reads TGTGCCAGTAGAGGACAGCCAGGTCAGCCCCAGCATTTT. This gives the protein CASRGQPGQPQHF.

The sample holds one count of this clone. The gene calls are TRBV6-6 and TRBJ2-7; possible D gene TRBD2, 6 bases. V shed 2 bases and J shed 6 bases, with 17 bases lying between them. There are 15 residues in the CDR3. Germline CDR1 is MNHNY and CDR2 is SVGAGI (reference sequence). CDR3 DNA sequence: TGTGCCAGCAGTTACCTCTCGGGGGAGCCCCCCGAGCAGTACTTC. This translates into CASSYLSGEPPEQYF.

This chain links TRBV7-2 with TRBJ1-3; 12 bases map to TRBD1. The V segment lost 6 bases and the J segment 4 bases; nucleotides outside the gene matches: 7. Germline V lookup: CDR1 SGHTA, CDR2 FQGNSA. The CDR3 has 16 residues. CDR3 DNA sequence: TGTGCCAGCAGACCGGGACAGGGGGCGCGAGGAAACACCATATATTTT. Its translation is CASRPGQGARGNTIYF.

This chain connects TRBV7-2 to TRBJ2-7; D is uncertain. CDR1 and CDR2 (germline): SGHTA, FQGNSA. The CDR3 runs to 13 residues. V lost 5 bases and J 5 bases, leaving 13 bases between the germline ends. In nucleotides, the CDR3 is TGTGCCAGCAGCCGCGAGGCCTTGGACGAGCAGTACTTC. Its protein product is CASSREALDEQYF.

CDR3 coding DNA: TGTGCCAGCAGTACAGGGGTCGGCGCCTACGAGCAGTACTTC. It translates to CASSTGVGAYEQYF. The rearrangement uses TRBV6-1 and TRBJ2-7; 7 nucleotides agree with TRBD1. The length of the CDR3 is 14 residues. The V gene's germline CDR1 is MNHNS and CDR2 SASEGT. V lost 5 bases and J lost 2; bases outside the gene matches: 6.